A single sample gave rise to the 2 T cell receptor beta chains below, sequenced in a study of blood T cell repertoires in COVID-19. The assay was immunoSEQ multiplex PCR, and TCRdb's table has in-frame clones only and misses some. The table lists 130,000 or so clones, over 70% of them singletons. The specimen was peripheral blood. The source of these receptors is a man aged 60 to 69 with active or convalescent COVID-19.

The chain is built from TRBV18 and TRBJ1-1; D perhaps matches TRBD1 (5 bases). The CDR3 is 14 amino acids. CDR1 KGHSH and CDR2 LQKENI come from the germline V gene. V was shortened by 4 bases and J by 4 bases, with 13 bases between the two germline ends. CDR3 nucleotides: TGTGCCAGCTCACAAGCCCCGGGGGTCACTGAAGCTTTCTTT. Amino acids: CASSQAPGVTEAFF.

The chain links TRBV6-6 to TRBJ2-2; 9 bases are shared with TRBD2. Germline V lookup: CDR1 MNHNY, CDR2 SVGAGI (reference sequence). After removal of 6 bases from V and 2 bases from J, the junction contained 4 bases not matched to a gene. The CDR3 runs to 15 residues. This CDR3 reads CASRLTSGNTGELFF. The CDR3 DNA sequence: TGTGCCAGCAGGCTGACTAGCGGTAACACCGGGGAGCTGTTTTTT.